This T cell receptor (beta chain) derives from a study of molecular identifiers for immune sequencing clone quantification. Study overall: Replicate experiments divided RNA from around 20,000 or 100,000 naive CD8 cells into five parts and sequenced four.

The sample holds many counts of this clonotype. Its specificity is unknown. MiXCR, applied by TCRdb to the PCR reads, yields one record per CDR3 protein. The sample has 460,000 or so distinct CDR3 sequences, over 20% seen once; the top ten hold more than 0.8%. This CDR3 spans 10 amino acids. The germline V gene has CDR1 DFQATT and CDR2 SNEGSKA (reference sequence). V shed 0 bases and J shed 7 bases, with 3 bases lying between them. Findings and caveats of the study: Shared barcodes on identical TCR molecules could underestimate the sizes of highly expanded clones.

Each library that profiled naive CD8 cells came from around 20,000 to 990,000 sorted cells with 10%, 30% or 50% RNA. Sorting selected naive CD8 T cells with a CD8+CD4-CCR7+CD45RA+ phenotype. This sequence was found in a human donor in good health. Some libraries in this study had Jurkat cell RNA spiked in. Sample: naive CD8+ T cells from blood, with Jurkat cell RNA spiked in. The subset is: FACS-sorted CD8+CD4-CCR7+CD45RA+ naive T cells. This chain joins TRBV20-1 and TRBJ1-1; unclear D gene. The CDR3 spells CSAREVEAFF. The CDR3 DNA reads TGCAGTGCTAGAGAGGTTGAAGCTTTCTTT.